A selection of T cell receptor beta chains follows, all from one sample in a study of OX40 agonist ivuxolimab in advanced cancers. Generated by immunoSEQ multiplex PCR, the TCRdb table keeps only in-frame clones and is missing some. The repertoire consists of around 53,000 clones, with 93% occurring once and the leading ten covering about 18%. The input for sequencing was CD4+ or CD8+ T cells sorted from blood, taken in a trial of the OX40 agonist ivuxolimab. Receptors were obtained from an adult with an advanced solid tumor such as melanoma, head and neck, liver or kidney cancer. Both conserved end residues are part of each CDR3. D genes are given only for firm matches. Size is omitted from some rows. Given values are once, few, many or a class for expanded clones.

D,J,V,size,CDR3,DNA
TRBD1,TRBJ2-2,TRBV5-1,.,CASITDREVNGELFF,TGCGCCAGCATCACGGACAGGGAAGTCAATGGGGAGCTGTTTTTT
.,TRBJ2-1,TRBV27,.,CASSLGGPYNEQFF,TGTGCCAGCAGTTTAGGGGGGCCCTACAATGAGCAGTTCTTC
.,TRBJ2-2,TRBV19,.,CASSIPGVSTGELFF,TGTGCCAGTAGTATCCCAGGGGTGAGCACCGGGGAGCTGTTTTTT
.,TRBJ2-7,TRBV28,once,CASSFRRAYEQYF,TGTGCCAGCAGTTTCCGACGGGCCTACGAGCAGTACTTC
.,TRBJ2-1,TRBV7-2,once,CASSPGNEQFF,TGTGCCAGCAGCCCCGGGAATGAGCAGTTCTTC
TRBD1,TRBJ2-5,TRBV5-6,.,CASSFQGAEETQYF,TGTGCCAGCAGCTTCCAGGGGGCGGAGGAGACCCAGTACTTC
TRBD1,TRBJ2-2,TRBV28,.,CASSSTGVMVPGELFF,TGTGCCAGCAGTTCGACAGGGGTAATGGTCCCCGGGGAGCTGTTTTTT
.,TRBJ2-7,TRBV27,.,CASSLRLLGVYEQYF,TGTGCCAGCAGTTTACGACTCCTCGGTGTCTACGAGCAGTACTTC
TRBD2,TRBJ2-1,TRBV7-3,.,CASSPKGLAVYNEQFF,TGTGCCAGCAGCCCAAAGGGACTAGCGGTCTACAATGAGCAGTTCTTC
.,TRBJ2-7,TRBV4-3,.,CASSQDYFGYEQYF,TGCGCCAGCAGCCAAGATTATTTCGGCTACGAGCAGTACTTC
TRBD2,TRBJ2-1,TRBV6-5,.,CASSLGLAGIDEQFF,TGTGCCAGCAGCCTTGGACTAGCGGGTATAGATGAGCAGTTCTTC
.,TRBJ2-1,TRBV7-3,.,CASSLSAERAYNEQFF,TGTGCCAGCAGCTTAAGTGCCGAGCGGGCGTACAATGAGCAGTTCTTC
TRBD2,TRBJ2-7,TRBV7-2,.,CASSQGLASYEQYF,TGTGCCAGCAGCCAGGGACTAGCGAGCTACGAGCAGTACTTC
.,TRBJ2-2,TRBV27,.,CASSQNTGELFF,TGTGCCAGCAGTCAAAACACCGGGGAGCTGTTTTTT
.,TRBJ2-1,TRBV6-5,.,CASRGRTYNEQFF,TGTGCCAGCAGAGGGAGAACCTACAATGAGCAGTTCTTC
.,TRBJ2-7,TRBV5-6,.,CASGPRGGLESEQYF,TGTGCCAGCGGGCCGCGGGGTGGGTTAGAAAGCGAGCAGTACTTC
.,TRBJ2-3,TRBV4-3,.,CASSHSSTAGLADTQYF,TGCGCCAGCAGCCACAGCTCGACGGCGGGCCTCGCAGATACGCAGTATTTT
.,TRBJ2-2,TRBV19,.,CASRAPSSWELFF,TGTGCCAGCCGTGCCCCGTCTTCGTGGGAGCTGTTTTTT
.,TRBJ1-5,TRBV30,.,CAWTSSGWTEGNQPQHF,TGTGCCTGGACCTCGTCGGGGTGGACAGAAGGCAATCAGCCCCAGCATTTT
TRBD1,TRBJ1-2,TRBV19,.,CASSSPGTGGHGYTF,TGTGCCAGTAGTAGCCCCGGGACAGGGGGTCATGGCTACACCTTC
TRBD1,TRBJ1-2,TRBV11-2,.,CASSLGIQGAGYTF,TGTGCCAGCAGCTTAGGGATCCAGGGGGCTGGCTACACCTTC
TRBD2,TRBJ2-7,TRBV10-3,.,CAIRPGLAFHEQYF,TGTGCCATCAGACCGGGACTAGCTTTCCACGAGCAGTACTTC
.,TRBJ1-2,TRBV5-6,.,CASSLLARGAYGYTF,TGTGCCAGCAGTTTGTTGGCCAGGGGAGCTTATGGCTACACCTTC
TRBD1,TRBJ2-1,TRBV5-1,.,CASSPDRNEQFF,TGCGCCAGCAGCCCGGACAGGAATGAGCAGTTCTTC
.,TRBJ1-5,TRBV7-9,few,CASSPPGSDQPQHF,TGTGCCAGCAGCCCCCCAGGGAGTGATCAGCCCCAGCATTTT
TRBD1,TRBJ1-2,TRBV28,.,CASSLVGGSVYGYTF,TGTGCCAGCAGTTTGGTAGGGGGCTCGGTATATGGCTACACCTTC
.,TRBJ1-5,TRBV6-1,.,CASSAPIGSNQPQHF,TGTGCCAGCAGTGCACCAATTGGGAGCAATCAGCCCCAGCATTTT
.,TRBJ2-4,TRBV4-3,.,CASSQDLSPRENIQYF,TGCGCCAGCAGCCAAGACCTTTCCCCGCGGGAAAACATTCAGTACTTC
.,TRBJ2-7,TRBV27,.,CASSLRVRSYEQYF,TGTGCCAGCAGTTTACGGGTCAGGTCCTACGAGCAGTACTTC
TRBD1,TRBJ2-2,TRBV19,once,CASSIDLWGQKIFTGELFF,TGTGCCAGTAGTATAGATTTATGGGGACAGAAGATCTTCACCGGGGAGCTGTTTTTT
.,TRBJ1-2,TRBV28,.,CASSLLGGHGYTF,TGTGCCAGCAGTTTATTAGGGGGACATGGCTACACCTTC
TRBD1,TRBJ2-5,TRBV7-7,.,CASSPLRQTGTVWETQYF,TGTGCTAGCAGTCCACTCCGCCAGACAGGGACGGTCTGGGAGACCCAGTACTTC
.,TRBJ2-3,TRBV7-2,.,CASSGYTQYF,TGTGCCAGCAGCGGCTATACGCAGTATTTT
TRBD2,TRBJ2-1,TRBV5-1,.,CASSLVGTGGPFNEQFF,TGCGCCAGCAGCTTGGTTGGGACGGGAGGGCCCTTCAATGAGCAGTTCTTC
TRBD1,TRBJ1-1,TRBV27,.,CASSLGTGNTEAFF,TGTGCCAGCAGTTTAGGGACAGGGAACACTGAAGCTTTCTTT
TRBD2,TRBJ2-7,TRBV27,.,CASSSLAGGAILPYEQYF,TGTGCCAGCAGTTCACTAGCGGGAGGCGCTATCCTGCCCTACGAGCAGTACTTC
.,TRBJ2-3,TRBV27,once,CASSLGGDTQYF,TGTGCCAGCAGTTTGGGAGGAGATACGCAGTATTTT
.,TRBJ2-7,TRBV21-1,.,CASSKAWREGRNEQYF,TGTGCCAGCAGCAAAGCATGGAGGGAGGGCCGCAACGAGCAGTACTTC
.,TRBJ1-1,TRBV7-9,.,CASSLSGWNTEAFF,TGTGCCAGCAGCTTATCGGGATGGAACACTGAAGCTTTCTTT
TRBD1,TRBJ2-7,TRBV7-9,.,CASSFDRGTYEQYF,TGTGCCAGCAGCTTTGACAGGGGCACCTACGAGCAGTACTTC
TRBD2,TRBJ2-3,TRBV9,.,CASSAGLADTDTQYF,TGTGCCAGCAGCGCGGGACTAGCGGACACAGATACGCAGTATTTT